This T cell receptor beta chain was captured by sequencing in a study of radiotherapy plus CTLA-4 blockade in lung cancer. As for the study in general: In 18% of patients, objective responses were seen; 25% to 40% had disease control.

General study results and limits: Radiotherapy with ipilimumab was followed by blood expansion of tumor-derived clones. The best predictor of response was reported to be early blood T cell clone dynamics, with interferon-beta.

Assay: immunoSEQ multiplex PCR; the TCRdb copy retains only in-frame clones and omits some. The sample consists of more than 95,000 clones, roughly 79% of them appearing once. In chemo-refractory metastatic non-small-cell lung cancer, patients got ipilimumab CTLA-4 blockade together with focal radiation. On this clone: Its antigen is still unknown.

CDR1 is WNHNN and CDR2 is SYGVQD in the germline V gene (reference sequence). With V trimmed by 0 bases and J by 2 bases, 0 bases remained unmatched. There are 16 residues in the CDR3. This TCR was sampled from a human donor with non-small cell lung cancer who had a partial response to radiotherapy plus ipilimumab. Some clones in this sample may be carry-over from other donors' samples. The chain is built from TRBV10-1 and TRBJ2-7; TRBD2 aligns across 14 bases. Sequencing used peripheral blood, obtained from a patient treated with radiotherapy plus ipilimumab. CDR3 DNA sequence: TGCGCCAGCAGTGAGTCGACTAGCGGGGGGGCCTACGAGCAGTACTTC. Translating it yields CASSESTSGGAYEQYF.